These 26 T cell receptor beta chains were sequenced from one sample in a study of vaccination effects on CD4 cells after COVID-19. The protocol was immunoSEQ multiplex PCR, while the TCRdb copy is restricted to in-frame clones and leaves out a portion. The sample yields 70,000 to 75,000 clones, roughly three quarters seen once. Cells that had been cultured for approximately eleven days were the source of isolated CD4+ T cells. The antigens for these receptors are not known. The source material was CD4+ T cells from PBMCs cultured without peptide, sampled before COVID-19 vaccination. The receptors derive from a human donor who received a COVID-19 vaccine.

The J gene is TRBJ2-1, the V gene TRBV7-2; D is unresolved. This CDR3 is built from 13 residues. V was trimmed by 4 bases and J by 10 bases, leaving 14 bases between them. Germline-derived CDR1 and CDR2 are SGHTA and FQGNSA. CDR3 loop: CASSSDPQKEQFF. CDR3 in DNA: TGTGCCAGCAGCTCGGACCCACAAAAGGAGCAGTTCTTC.

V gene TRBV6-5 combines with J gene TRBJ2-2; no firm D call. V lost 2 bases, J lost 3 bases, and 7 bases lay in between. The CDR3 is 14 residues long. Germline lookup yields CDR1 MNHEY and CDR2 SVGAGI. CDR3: CASSYPDHTGELFF. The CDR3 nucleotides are TGTGCCAGCAGTTACCCGGACCACACCGGGGAGCTGTTTTTT.

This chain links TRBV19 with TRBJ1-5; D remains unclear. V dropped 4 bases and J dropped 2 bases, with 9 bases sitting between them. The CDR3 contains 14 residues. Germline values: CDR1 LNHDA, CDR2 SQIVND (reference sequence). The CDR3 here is CASSTPVRNQPQHF. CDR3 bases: TGTGCCAGTAGTACCCCGGTCCGCAATCAGCCCCAGCATTTT.

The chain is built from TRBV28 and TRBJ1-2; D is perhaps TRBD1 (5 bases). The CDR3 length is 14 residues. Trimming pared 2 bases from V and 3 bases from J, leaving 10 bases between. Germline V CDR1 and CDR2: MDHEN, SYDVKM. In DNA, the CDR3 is TGTGCCAGCAGTTTAGGGGGAAGGGACTATGGCTACACCTTC. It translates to CASSLGGRDYGYTF.

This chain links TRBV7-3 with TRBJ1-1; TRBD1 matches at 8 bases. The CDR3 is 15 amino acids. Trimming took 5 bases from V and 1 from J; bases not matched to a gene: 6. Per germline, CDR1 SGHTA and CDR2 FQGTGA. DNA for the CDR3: TGTGCCAGCAGCCTCGACAGGGGTGGGAACACTGAAGCTTTCTTT. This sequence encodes CASSLDRGGNTEAFF.

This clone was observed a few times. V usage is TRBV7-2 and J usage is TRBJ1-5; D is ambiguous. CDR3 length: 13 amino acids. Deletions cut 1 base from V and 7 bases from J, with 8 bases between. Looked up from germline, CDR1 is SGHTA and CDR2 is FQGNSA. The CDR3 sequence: CASSLDPLQPQHF. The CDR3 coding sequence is TGTGCCAGCAGCTTAGATCCTCTGCAGCCCCAGCATTTT.

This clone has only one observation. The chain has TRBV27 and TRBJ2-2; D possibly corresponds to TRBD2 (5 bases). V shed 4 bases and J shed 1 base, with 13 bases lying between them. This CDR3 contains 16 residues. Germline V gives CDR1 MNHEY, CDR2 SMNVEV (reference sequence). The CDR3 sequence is CASSSPPGRNTGELFF. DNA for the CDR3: TGTGCCAGCAGTTCCCCCCCGGGAAGGAACACCGGGGAGCTGTTTTTT.

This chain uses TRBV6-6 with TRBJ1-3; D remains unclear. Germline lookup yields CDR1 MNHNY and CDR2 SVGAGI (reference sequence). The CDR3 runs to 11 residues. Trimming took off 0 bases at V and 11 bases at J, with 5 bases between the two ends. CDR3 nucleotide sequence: TGTGCCAGCAGTTACTCGTCAGCCATATATTTT. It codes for CASSYSSAIYF.

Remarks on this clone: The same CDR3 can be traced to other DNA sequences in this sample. The CDR3 is CASSQEPNQPQHF. For the CDR3, the DNA is TGCGCCAGCAGCCAAGAACCTAATCAGCCCCAGCATTTT. This chain joins TRBV4-3 and TRBJ1-5; D not resolved. The CDR3 extends over 13 amino acids. The germline CDR1 and CDR2 sequences are LGHNA and YSLEER. Trimming removed 0 bases at V and 4 bases at J, with 4 bases between.

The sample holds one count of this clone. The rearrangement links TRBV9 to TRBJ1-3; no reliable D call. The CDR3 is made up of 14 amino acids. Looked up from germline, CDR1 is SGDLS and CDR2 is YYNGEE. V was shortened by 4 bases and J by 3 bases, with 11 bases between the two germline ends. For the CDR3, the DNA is TGTGCCAGCAGCAGAAGTGTAGATGGAAACACCATATATTTT. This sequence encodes CASSRSVDGNTIYF.

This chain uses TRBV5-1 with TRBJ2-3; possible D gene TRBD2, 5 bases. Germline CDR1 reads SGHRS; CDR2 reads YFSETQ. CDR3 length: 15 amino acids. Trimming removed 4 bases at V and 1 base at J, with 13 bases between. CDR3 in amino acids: CASSPRAEGTDTQYF. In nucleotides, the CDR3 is TGCGCCAGCAGCCCGAGAGCGGAAGGCACAGATACGCAGTATTTT. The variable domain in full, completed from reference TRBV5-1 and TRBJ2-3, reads KAGVTQTPRYLIKTRGQQVTLSCSPISGHRSVSWYQQTPGQGLQFLFEYFSETQRNKGNFPGRFSGRQFSNSRSEMNVSTLELGDSALYLCASSPRAEGTDTQYFGPGTRLTVL.

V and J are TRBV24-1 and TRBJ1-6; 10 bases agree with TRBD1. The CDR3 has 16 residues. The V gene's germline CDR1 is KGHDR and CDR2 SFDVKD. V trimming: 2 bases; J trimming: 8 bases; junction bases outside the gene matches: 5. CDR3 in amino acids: CATSDSTGGKDSPLHF. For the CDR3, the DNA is TGTGCCACCAGTGATTCGACAGGGGGCAAGGATTCACCCCTCCACTTT.

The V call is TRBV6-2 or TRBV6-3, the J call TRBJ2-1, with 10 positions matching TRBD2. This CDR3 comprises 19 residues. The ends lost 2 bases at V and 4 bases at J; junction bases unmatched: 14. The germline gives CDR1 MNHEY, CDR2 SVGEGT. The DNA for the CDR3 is TGTGCCAGCAGTTACCCGAGGGGTAGCGGGGGGCCTACTTACAATGAGCAGTTCTTC. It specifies CASSYPRGSGGPTYNEQFF.

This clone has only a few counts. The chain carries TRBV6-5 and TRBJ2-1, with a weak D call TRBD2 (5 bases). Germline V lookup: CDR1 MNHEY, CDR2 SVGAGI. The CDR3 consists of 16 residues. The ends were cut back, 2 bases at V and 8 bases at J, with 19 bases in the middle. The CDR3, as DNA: TGTGCCAGCAGTTACATCGTCACAAGCGGCCCTCATGAGCAGTTCTTC. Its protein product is CASSYIVTSGPHEQFF.

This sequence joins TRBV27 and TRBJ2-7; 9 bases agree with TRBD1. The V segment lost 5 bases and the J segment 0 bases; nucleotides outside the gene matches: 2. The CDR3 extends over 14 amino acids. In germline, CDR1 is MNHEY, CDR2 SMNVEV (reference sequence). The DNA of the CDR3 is TGTGCCAGCAGTCGGACAGGGGCCTCCTACGAGCAGTACGTC. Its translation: CASSRTGASYEQYV.

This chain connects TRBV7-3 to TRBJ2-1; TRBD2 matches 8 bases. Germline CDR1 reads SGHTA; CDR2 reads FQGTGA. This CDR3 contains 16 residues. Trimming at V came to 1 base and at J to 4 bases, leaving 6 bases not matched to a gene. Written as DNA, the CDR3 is TGTGCCAGCAGCTTAAACGCGGGGGGCCTTTACAATGAGCAGTTCTTC. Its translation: CASSLNAGGLYNEQFF.

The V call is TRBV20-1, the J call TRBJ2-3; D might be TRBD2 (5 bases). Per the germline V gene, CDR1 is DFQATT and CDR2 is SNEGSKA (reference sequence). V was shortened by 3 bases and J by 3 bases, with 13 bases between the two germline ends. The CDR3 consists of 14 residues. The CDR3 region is CSASNSRGTDTQYF. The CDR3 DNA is TGCAGTGCTAGTAACTCTCGAGGGACAGATACGCAGTATTTT.

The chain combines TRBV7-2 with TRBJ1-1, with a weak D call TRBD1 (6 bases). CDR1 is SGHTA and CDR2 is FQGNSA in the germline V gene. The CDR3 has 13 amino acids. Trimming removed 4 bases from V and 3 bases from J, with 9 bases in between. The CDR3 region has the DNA TGTGCCAGCAGCTCTCACAGGGACACTGAAGCTTTCTTT. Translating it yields CASSSHRDTEAFF.

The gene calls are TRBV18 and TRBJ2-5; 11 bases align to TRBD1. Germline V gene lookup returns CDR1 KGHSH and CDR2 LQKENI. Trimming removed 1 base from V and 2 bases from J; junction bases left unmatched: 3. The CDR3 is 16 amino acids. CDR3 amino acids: CASSPLGTGGQETQYF. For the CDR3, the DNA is TGTGCCAGCTCACCACTGGGGACAGGGGGGCAAGAGACCCAGTACTTC.

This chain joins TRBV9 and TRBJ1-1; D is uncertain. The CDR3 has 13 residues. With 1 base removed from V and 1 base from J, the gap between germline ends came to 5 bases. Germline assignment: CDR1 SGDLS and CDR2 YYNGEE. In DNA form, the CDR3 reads TGTGCCAGCAGCGTAACGGCGAACACTGAAGCTTTCTTT. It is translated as CASSVTANTEAFF.

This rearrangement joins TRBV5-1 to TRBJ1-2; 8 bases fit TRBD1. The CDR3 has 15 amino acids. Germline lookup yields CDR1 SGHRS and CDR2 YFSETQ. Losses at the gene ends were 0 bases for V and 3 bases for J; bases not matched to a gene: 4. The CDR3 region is CASSLARGQDYGYTF. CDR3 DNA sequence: TGCGCCAGCAGCTTGGCCAGGGGGCAAGACTATGGCTACACCTTC.

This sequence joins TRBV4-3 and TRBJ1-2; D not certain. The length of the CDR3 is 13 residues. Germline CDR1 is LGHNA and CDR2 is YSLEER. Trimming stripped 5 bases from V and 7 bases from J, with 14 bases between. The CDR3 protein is CASSKTQSGGYTF. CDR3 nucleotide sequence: TGCGCCAGCAGCAAAACCCAATCCGGTGGCTACACCTTC.

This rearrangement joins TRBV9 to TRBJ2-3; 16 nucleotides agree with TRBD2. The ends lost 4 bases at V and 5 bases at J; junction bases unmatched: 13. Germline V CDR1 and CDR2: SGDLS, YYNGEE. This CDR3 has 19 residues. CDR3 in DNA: TGTGCCAGCAGCACCCGGGTAGGGACTAGCGGGGGGGCCATAGATACGCAGTATTTT. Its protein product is CASSTRVGTSGGAIDTQYF. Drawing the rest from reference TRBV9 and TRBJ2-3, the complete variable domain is DSGVTQTPKHLITATGQRVTLRCSPRSGDLSVYWYQQSLDQGLQFLIQYYNGEERAKGNILERFSAQQFPDLHSELNLSSLELGDSALYFCASSTRVGTSGGAIDTQYFGPGTRLTVL.

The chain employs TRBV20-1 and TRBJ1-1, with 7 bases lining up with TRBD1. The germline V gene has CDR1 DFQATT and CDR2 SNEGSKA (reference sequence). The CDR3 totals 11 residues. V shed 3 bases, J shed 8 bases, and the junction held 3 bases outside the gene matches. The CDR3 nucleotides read TGCAGTGCTAGGGAGGACAGGGAAGCTTTCTTT. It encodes CSAREDREAFF.

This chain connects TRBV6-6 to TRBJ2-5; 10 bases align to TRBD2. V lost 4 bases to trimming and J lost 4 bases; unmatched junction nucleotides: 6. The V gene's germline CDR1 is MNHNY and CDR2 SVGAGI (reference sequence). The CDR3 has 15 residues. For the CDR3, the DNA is TGTGCCAGCAGTTCCGGGACTAGCGCAGGAGAGACCCAGTACTTC. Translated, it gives CASSSGTSAGETQYF.

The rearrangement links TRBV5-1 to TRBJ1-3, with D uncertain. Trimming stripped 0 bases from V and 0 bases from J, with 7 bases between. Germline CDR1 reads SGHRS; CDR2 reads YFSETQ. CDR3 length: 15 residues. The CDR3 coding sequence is TGCGCCAGCAGCTTGGATCACCACTCTGGAAACACCATATATTTT. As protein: CASSLDHHSGNTIYF.